This T cell receptor (beta chain) was identified in a study of blood T cell repertoires in COVID-19. Study background: Samples of COVID-19 (acute and convalescent) were obtained from the United States, Italy and Spain.

Measured with immunoSEQ multiplex PCR; TCRdb has only the in-frame clones, and not every one. The sample consists of 60,000 to 75,000 clones, 75% to 90% of them appearing once. The CDR3 has 13 residues. Germline CDR1 reads MGHRA; CDR2 reads YSYEKL. V gave up 5 bases and J gave up 4 bases; unmatched junction bases: 4. This clone was observed a single time. The chain recombines TRBV4-1 with TRBJ1-2, with 7 bases aligning to TRBD1. The origin of this receptor is a woman of 80 years or more with active or convalescent COVID-19. Sequenced: peripheral blood. The CDR3: CASSTQGRYGYTF. CDR3 sequence (DNA): TGCGCCAGCAGCACACAGGGGCGCTATGGCTACACCTTC.